These T cell receptor beta chains were read from a single sample in a study of T cells in Graves' hyperthyroidism and ophthalmopathy. TCRdb itself ran the multiplex PCR reads through MiXCR, one entry per CDR3 protein. Of 450,000 to 650,000 distinct CDR3 sequences listed, 20% to 25% were seen once; the top ten hold approximately 25%. The sample consisted of blood. The receptors derive from a man aged 18 to 30 with Graves' hyperthyroidism. CDR3s include the opening cysteine and the closing phenylalanine or tryptophan. Fields, in order: J gene, D gene, CDR3 length, clone size, V gene, CDR3 DNA, CDR3 protein. A D gene is named only where the DNA matches it firmly. Not all rows give a size; the values are once, few, many and, for expanded clones, a class.

TRBJ1-5,NA,18,many,TRBV11-2,TGTGCCAGCAGCATAGGGACTGACCAATTCTATAGCAATCAGCCCCAGCATTTT,CASSIGTDQFYSNQPQHF
TRBJ2-5,NA,14,many,TRBV20-1,TGCAGTGCTAGAGAAAACAGGCCAGCGAAGACCCAGTACTTC,CSARENRPAKTQYF
TRBJ2-7,NA,13,few,TRBV6-1,TGTGCCAGCAGTCTCGGACAGATGTACGAGCAGTACTTC,CASSLGQMYEQYF
TRBJ2-7,NA,13,many,TRBV6-1,TGTGCCACCTCGGACAGCCCAGTGGGCGAGCAGTACTTC,CATSDSPVGEQYF
TRBJ1-1,NA,12,many,TRBV19,TGTGCCAGTAGGTCGTCGCCCACTGAAGCTTTCTTT,CASRSSPTEAFF
TRBJ1-2,TRBD1,16,many,TRBV2,TGTGCCAGCAGTGAAGATCGCCCGTGGGACAGCGAAGGCTACACCTTC,CASSEDRPWDSEGYTF
TRBJ1-5,TRBD1,16,many,TRBV30,TGTGCCTGGAGTGTAAGGGGGAGGACAGGGAATCAGCCCCAGCATTTT,CAWSVRGRTGNQPQHF
TRBJ2-5,TRBD1,15,many,TRBV5-1,TGCGCCAGCAGCTTAAGGGACAGGGGACAAGAGACCCAGTACTTC,CASSLRDRGQETQYF
TRBJ1-1,TRBD1,13,many,TRBV28,TGTGCCAGCAGTCACAGGGGGCTCACTGAAGCTTTCTTT,CASSHRGLTEAFF
TRBJ2-7,NA,15,NA,TRBV4-2,TGTGCCAGCAGCCCAGACCCGGGGCCGGAATACGAGCAGTACTTC,CASSPDPGPEYEQYF
TRBJ1-1,NA,12,NA,TRBV12-3/TRBV12-4,TGTGCCAGCACCACCCTAGGGGGAAAAGCTTTCTTT,CASTTLGGKAFF
TRBJ1-2,NA,13,few,TRBV2,TGTGCCAGCAGTGCCCCAAGTTACTATGGCTACACCTTC,CASSAPSYYGYTF
TRBJ1-1,NA,15,few,TRBV19,TGTGCCAATAGTATTGGGGGCATGGCCAACACTGAAGCTTTCTTT,CANSIGGMANTEAFF
TRBJ1-1,TRBD1,17,many,TRBV28,TGTGCCAGCAGTGAACCGGGACAGGGGGTAGTGAACACTGAAGCTTTCTTT,CASSEPGQGVVNTEAFF
TRBJ2-5,NA,14,NA,TRBV11-1,TGTGCCAGCAGCTCTGAGCTGTACCAAGAGACCCAGTACTTC,CASSSELYQETQYF
TRBJ2-5,NA,13,many,TRBV28,TGTGCCAGCAGCTCCCGACTGCAAGAGACCCAGTACTTC,CASSSRLQETQYF
TRBJ2-5,TRBD1,14,many,TRBV24-1,TGTGCCACCAGTGATCGGACAGGGCAAGAGACCCAGTACTTC,CATSDRTGQETQYF
TRBJ2-2,TRBD2,15,many,TRBV12-3/TRBV12-4,TGTGCCACCTCACGAGGACTAGCAAACACCGGGGAGCTGTTTTTT,CATSRGLANTGELFF
TRBJ2-7,TRBD2,14,many,TRBV6-2/TRBV6-3,TGTGCCAGCAGTAATAGCGGGACCAACTACGAGCAGTACTTC,CASSNSGTNYEQYF
TRBJ2-7,NA,15,few,TRBV12-3/TRBV12-4,TGTGCCAGCAGTTTATCCGCAGGATCCCTATCCGAGCAGTACTTC,CASSLSAGSLSEQYF
TRBJ2-2,NA,16,many,TRBV6-5,TGTGCCAGCAGTTACCCAGGGGTGAAGGACACCGGGGAGCTGTTTTTT,CASSYPGVKDTGELFF
TRBJ2-5,NA,15,NA,TRBV7-8,TGTGCCAGCAGCTTATTTCCCCGCGATCGGGGGACCCAGTACTTC,CASSLFPRDRGTQYF
TRBJ2-7,TRBD1,15,NA,TRBV6-1,TGTGCCAGCAGTGAAAGACAGGGGCAGTACTACGAGCAGTACTTC,CASSERQGQYYEQYF
TRBJ2-2,TRBD1,15,NA,TRBV2,TGTGCCAGCAGTGGACAGGGGGCGAGCACCGGGGAGCTGTTTTTT,CASSGQGASTGELFF
TRBJ2-5,NA,14,few,TRBV20-1,TGCAGTGCTAGACCCTCTGGGGTAGGGGAGACCCAGTACTTC,CSARPSGVGETQYF
TRBJ1-1,NA,13,NA,TRBV2,TGTGCCAGCAGTGGCAACATGCGGACTGAAGCTTTCTTT,CASSGNMRTEAFF
TRBJ1-2,TRBD1,13,many,TRBV12-3/TRBV12-4,TGTGCCAGCAGTTTGGACAGGGTGAATGGCTACACCTTC,CASSLDRVNGYTF
TRBJ1-5,NA,16,NA,TRBV4-1,TGCGCCAGCAGCCAAGTTCAGGGGCCGCCCCGGGAGCCCCAGCATTTT,CASSQVQGPPREPQHF
TRBJ1-2,NA,14,NA,TRBV3-1,TGTGCCAGCAGCCTTCGTTTGGCTGGCTATGGCTACACCTTC,CASSLRLAGYGYTF
TRBJ2-7,NA,12,many,TRBV12-3/TRBV12-4,TGTGCCAGCAGTTTGTATTCGTACGAGCAGTACTTC,CASSLYSYEQYF
TRBJ1-2,TRBD1,15,NA,TRBV6-2/TRBV6-3,TGTGCCAGCAGACCAACAGGGGCCATGAGATATGGCTACACCTTC,CASRPTGAMRYGYTF
TRBJ2-5,NA,14,many,TRBV28,TGTGCCAGCAGTACGACATGGGTTCAAGAGACCCAGTACTTC,CASSTTWVQETQYF
TRBJ2-5,NA,15,NA,TRBV6-1,TGTGCCAGCAGTCCTCCGGGACGAAGACAAGAGACCCAGTACTTC,CASSPPGRRQETQYF
TRBJ1-2,NA,14,few,TRBV29-1,TGCAGCGTTGATGCCTTTTGGACAACCTATGGCTACACCTTC,CSVDAFWTTYGYTF
TRBJ2-7,TRBD1,15,few,TRBV6-9,TGTGCCAGCAGTTGGCGTAGGGCAGGGGGCCACGAGCAGTACTTC,CASSWRRAGGHEQYF
TRBJ2-5,TRBD2,15,NA,TRBV12-3/TRBV12-4,TGTGCCAGCAGTTCACTCGGGACTAGCCAAGAGACCCAGTACTTC,CASSSLGTSQETQYF
TRBJ1-6,TRBD1,16,few,TRBV2,TGTGCCAGCAGACCGGGACAGGGACTCTATAATTCACCCCTCCACTTT,CASRPGQGLYNSPLHF
TRBJ2-7,NA,16,NA,TRBV20-1,TGCAGTGCTAGCGGCGGTGGAGGGCGAGGGACCTACGAGCAGTACTTC,CSASGGGGRGTYEQYF
TRBJ1-3,NA,14,many,TRBV6-1,TGTGCCAGCAGTGAGGGGACAACCGGAAACACCATATATTTT,CASSEGTTGNTIYF
TRBJ2-4,NA,16,NA,TRBV4-1,TGCGCCAGCAGCCAACCCTCAAGGGGTGCCAAAAACATTCAGTACTTC,CASSQPSRGAKNIQYF
TRBJ1-2,NA,12,NA,TRBV6-1,TGTGCCACCCAGGGGCAGGGAGATGGCTACACCTTC,CATQGQGDGYTF
TRBJ2-7,TRBD2,15,few,TRBV2,TGTGCCAGCAGAATACTAGCGGGAGGCTCCTACGAGCAGTACTTC,CASRILAGGSYEQYF
TRBJ1-1,NA,16,NA,TRBV12-3/TRBV12-4,TGTGCCAGCAGTTTAGTGCTGGGGGCGACGACCACTGAAGCTTTCTTT,CASSLVLGATTTEAFF
TRBJ2-7,TRBD1,14,NA,TRBV5-1,TGCGCCAGCAGCGGCTGGACAGGGTCCGGGGAGCAGTACTTC,CASSGWTGSGEQYF
TRBJ2-5,NA,13,many,TRBV7-9,TGTGCCAGCAGCTTACCTCTTCAAGAGACCCAGTACTTC,CASSLPLQETQYF
TRBJ2-7,TRBD2,16,many,TRBV6-1,TGTGCCAGCAGCGTGACTAGCGGGGCACCAACCTACGAGCAGTACTTC,CASSVTSGAPTYEQYF
TRBJ2-2,NA,13,many,TRBV12-3/TRBV12-4,TGTGCCAGCAGCGTTCTCAGTACCGGGGAGCTGTTTTTT,CASSVLSTGELFF
TRBJ1-1,NA,17,NA,TRBV20-1,TGCAGTGCTAGCCCCAGTCCCCGGACAGTGTATGACACTGAAGCTTTCTTT,CSASPSPRTVYDTEAFF
TRBJ1-1,NA,14,NA,TRBV6-1,TGTGCCAGCAAAGGGCTGATTATGAACACTGAAGCTTTCTTT,CASKGLIMNTEAFF
TRBJ2-7,TRBD1,15,few,TRBV14,TGTGCCAGCAGCCACCGGGACAGGGGACGCTACGAGCAGTACTTC,CASSHRDRGRYEQYF
TRBJ1-5,NA,15,NA,TRBV6-1,TGTGCCAGCAGCGCCTACGGGTTCGGCAATCAGCCCCAGCATTTT,CASSAYGFGNQPQHF
TRBJ1-2,NA,14,many,TRBV9,TGTGCCAGCAGCGTAGCTAGCGCCGGCAATGGCTACACCTTC,CASSVASAGNGYTF
TRBJ1-3,NA,16,NA,TRBV4-1,TGCGCCAGCAGCCAAGAGCGGGCAGTCTCTGGAAACACCATATATTTT,CASSQERAVSGNTIYF
TRBJ1-1,NA,14,many,TRBV12-3/TRBV12-4,TGTGCCAGCAGTCGTAGGACGGAGAACACTGAAGCTTTCTTT,CASSRRTENTEAFF